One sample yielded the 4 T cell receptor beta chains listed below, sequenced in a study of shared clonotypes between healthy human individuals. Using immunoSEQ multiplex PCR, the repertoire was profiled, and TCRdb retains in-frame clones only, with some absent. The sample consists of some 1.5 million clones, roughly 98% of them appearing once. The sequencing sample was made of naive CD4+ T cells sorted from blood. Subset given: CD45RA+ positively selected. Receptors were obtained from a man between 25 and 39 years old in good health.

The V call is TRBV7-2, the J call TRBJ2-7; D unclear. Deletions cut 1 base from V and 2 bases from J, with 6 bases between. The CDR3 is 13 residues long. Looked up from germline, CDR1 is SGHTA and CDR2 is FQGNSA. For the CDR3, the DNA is TGTGCCAGCAGCTTAGTACCTGCCTACGAGCAGTACTTC. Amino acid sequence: CASSLVPAYEQYF.

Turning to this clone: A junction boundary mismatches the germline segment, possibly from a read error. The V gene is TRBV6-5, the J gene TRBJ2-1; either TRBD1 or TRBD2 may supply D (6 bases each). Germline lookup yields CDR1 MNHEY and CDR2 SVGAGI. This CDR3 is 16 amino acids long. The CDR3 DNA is TGTGCCAGCAGTTACCGGAGGGGGGCTTCCTCCAATGAGCAGTTCTTC. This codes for CASSYRRGASSNEQFF.

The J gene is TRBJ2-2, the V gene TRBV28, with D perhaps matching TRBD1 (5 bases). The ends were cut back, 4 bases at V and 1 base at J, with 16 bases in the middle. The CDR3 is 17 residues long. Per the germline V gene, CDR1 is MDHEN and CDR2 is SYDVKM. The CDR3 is CASSSVQGSRNTGELFF. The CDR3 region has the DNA TGTGCCAGCAGTTCGGTGCAGGGCTCGAGGAACACCGGGGAGCTGTTTTTT.

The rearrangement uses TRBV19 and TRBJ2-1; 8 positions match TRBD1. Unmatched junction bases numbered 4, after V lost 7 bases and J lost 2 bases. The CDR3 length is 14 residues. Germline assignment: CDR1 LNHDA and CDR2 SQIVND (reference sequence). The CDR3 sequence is CASTPTGAYNEQFF. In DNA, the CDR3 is TGTGCCAGTACTCCGACAGGGGCCTACAATGAGCAGTTCTTC.